Below are 22 T cell receptor beta chains sequenced from a single sample in a study of response to subunit inactivated influenza vaccine. TCRdb re-analysed the RT-PCR reads in MiXCR, keeping a single row per CDR3 protein. This sample has 800,000 or so distinct CDR3 sequences; 21% occur once, and the top ten carry roughly 10%. Sequences were derived from PBMCs from blood, sampled 5 to 6 days after vaccination. Receptors originate from a man in his fifties who received an inactivated influenza vaccine.

A single count supports this clonotype. This sequence joins TRBV30 and TRBJ2-1; no reliable D call. Germline loops: CDR1 GTSNPN, CDR2 SVGIG (reference sequence). Trimming removed 4 bases at V and 2 bases at J, with 6 bases between. The CDR3 length is 12 residues. CDR3 DNA sequence: TGTGCCTGGATTCCGACCTACAATGAGCAGTTCTTC. Protein: CAWIPTYNEQFF.

The chain uses TRBV24-1 and TRBJ2-5, with D possibly being TRBD1 (6 bases). V gave up 8 bases and J gave up 1 base, with 10 bases separating them. This CDR3 is 13 amino acids long. CDR1 is KGHDR, CDR2 SFDVKD, per germline. The DNA for the CDR3 is TGTGCCACCAACCAGGGGAGCCAAGAGACCCAGTACTTC. Translating gives CATNQGSQETQYF.

This CDR3 reads CASSPRTSGYTDTQYF. The DNA for the CDR3 is TGTGCCAGCAGTCCCCGGACTAGCGGGTACACAGATACGCAGTATTTT. The chain links TRBV28 to TRBJ2-3; 11 bases line up with TRBD2. This CDR3 spans 16 amino acids. V trimming: 5 bases; J trimming: 2 bases; junction bases outside the gene matches: 6. Germline V lookup: CDR1 MDHEN, CDR2 SYDVKM.

This clonotype has more than one count but fewer than ten. The chain combines TRBV20-1 with TRBJ2-1; 9 bases map to TRBD2. Germline assignment: CDR1 DFQATT and CDR2 SNEGSKA (reference sequence). This CDR3 has 11 amino acids. The CDR3: CRGGGASEQFF. CDR3 coding DNA: TGCAGAGGCGGGGGGGCGAGTGAGCAGTTCTTC.

This clonotype was picked up one time. The chain has TRBV6-2 or TRBV6-3 and TRBJ1-2; possible D gene TRBD1, 6 bases. Trimming took 2 bases from V and 8 from J, leaving 15 bases between them. This CDR3 spans 14 amino acids. CDR1 MNHEY and CDR2 SVGEGT come from the germline V gene. CDR3 nucleotides: TGTGCCAGCAGTTACCGGGGACTTCAGGGGGGCTACACCTTC. Translated: CASSYRGLQGGYTF.

This clonotype was detected ten times or more. V and J are TRBV12-3 or TRBV12-4 and TRBJ2-7; D remains unclear. The CDR3 is 12 residues long. V shed 6 bases and J shed 2 bases, with 8 bases lying between them. In nucleotides, the CDR3 is TGTGCCAGCAGCTTAAGCCCCTACGAGCAGTACTTC. Translating gives CASSLSPYEQYF.

This chain connects TRBV15 to TRBJ2-5; a weak D match, TRBD1 (6 bases). The CDR3 has 13 residues. Trimming pared 8 bases from V and 7 bases from J, leaving 17 bases between. Germline V gene lookup returns CDR1 LNHNV and CDR2 YYDKDF (reference sequence). The CDR3 nucleotides read TGTGCCACCCTCGGACAGCCCTATAGGACCCAGTACTTC. It specifies CATLGQPYRTQYF.

There are a few counts of this clonotype. The chain has TRBV5-1 and TRBJ1-1; the D gene is possibly TRBD1 (6 bases). Germline CDR1 SGHRS, CDR2 YFSETQ. The CDR3 runs 12 residues. Trimming left V 6 bases short and J 6 bases short, with 12 bases between. This CDR3 is CASKQGDAEAFF. DNA for the CDR3: TGCGCCAGCAAACAGGGCGACGCTGAAGCTTTCTTT. Looking up the rest from reference TRBV5-1 and TRBJ1-1 gives the full variable domain: KAGVTQTPRYLIKTRGQQVTLSCSPISGHRSVSWYQQTPGQGLQFLFEYFSETQRNKGNFPGRFSGRQFSNSRSEMNVSTLELGDSALYLCASKQGDAEAFFGQGTRLTVV.

This clonotype was detected a few times. The chain has TRBV11-2 and TRBJ2-7; D may match TRBD1 or TRBD2 (5 bases each). The CDR3 has 16 amino acids. Germline V gene lookup returns CDR1 SGHAT and CDR2 FQNNGV. Trimming removed 1 base from V and 4 bases from J, with 17 bases in between. The CDR3 protein is CASSLVRGRFPYEQYF. CDR3 bases: TGTGCCAGCAGCTTAGTCCGGGGACGTTTCCCTTACGAGCAGTACTTC.

This clonotype was detected a few times. V is TRBV13 and J is TRBJ2-3, with a tentative D call TRBD2 (6 bases). Germline values: CDR1 PRHDT, CDR2 FYEKMQ (reference sequence). V was cut by 7 bases and J by 0 bases, with 17 bases left in between. The CDR3 length is 16 residues. CDR3 DNA: TGTGCCAGCACATCTACTAGCCCCCATAGCACAGATACGCAGTATTTT. It translates to CASTSTSPHSTDTQYF.

This clonotype was recorded a few times. The CDR3 sequence is CASSLGTGNHEQFF. The CDR3 nucleotides are TGTGCCAGCAGCTTAGGGACAGGGAACCATGAGCAGTTCTTC. The V and J genes are TRBV14 and TRBJ2-1, with 9 positions matching TRBD1. The CDR3 totals 14 residues. Per germline, CDR1 SGHDN and CDR2 FVKESK. Trimming took 5 bases from V and 8 from J; bases not matched to a gene: 7.

This clonotype was counted a few times. This sequence joins TRBV9 and TRBJ2-3; 10 bases map to TRBD1. Germline CDR1 and CDR2: SGDLS and YYNGEE. The ends lost 3 bases at V and 4 bases at J; junction bases unmatched: 8. The CDR3 is made up of 16 amino acids. CDR3 region: CASSAGTGDAADTQYF. The CDR3 coding sequence is TGTGCCAGCAGCGCCGGGACAGGGGATGCGGCAGATACGCAGTATTTT. Full variable domain (rest looked up from reference TRBV9 and TRBJ2-3): DSGVTQTPKHLITATGQRVTLRCSPRSGDLSVYWYQQSLDQGLQFLIQYYNGEERAKGNILERFSAQQFPDLHSELNLSSLELGDSALYFCASSAGTGDAADTQYFGPGTRLTVL.

The J gene is TRBJ2-1, the V gene TRBV5-1, with D unresolved. This CDR3 spans 13 amino acids. Trimming took 2 bases from V and 6 from J, leaving 9 bases between them. CDR1 and CDR2 (germline): SGHRS, YFSETQ. The CDR3 is CASSFLRSNEQFF. DNA for the CDR3: TGCGCCAGCAGCTTTCTCAGGAGCAATGAGCAGTTCTTC.

In this sample, this clonotype turned up a few times. The V gene is TRBV20-1, the J gene TRBJ2-3, with 12 bases fitting TRBD2. The ends lost 2 bases at V and 4 bases at J; junction bases unmatched: 16. Germline loops: CDR1 DFQATT, CDR2 SNEGSKA (reference sequence). The CDR3 length is 19 residues. The CDR3 loop reads CSARRWGTSGLRNADTQYF. CDR3 DNA sequence: TGCAGTGCTAGACGATGGGGGACTAGCGGGCTACGCAACGCAGATACGCAGTATTTT.

V usage is TRBV6-1 and J usage is TRBJ1-1; D unclear. The CDR3 spans 14 residues. Germline V gene sequence: CDR1 MNHNS, CDR2 SASEGT. The V end was cut by 5 bases, the J end by 1 base, with 11 bases between. The CDR3 protein is CASSPFTSNTEAFF. CDR3 coding DNA: TGTGCCAGCAGTCCTTTTACTTCGAACACTGAAGCTTTCTTT.

This chain links TRBV11-3 with TRBJ2-2; TRBD1 aligns across 8 bases. The V gene end was trimmed by 4 bases and the J gene end by 3 bases; junction bases not matched to a gene: 7. The CDR3 consists of 16 residues. Germline CDR1 SGHNT, CDR2 YENEEA. For the CDR3, the DNA is TGTGCCAGCAGCTCCACCGGGACAGGCGACACCGGGGAGCTGTTTTTT. This translates into CASSSTGTGDTGELFF.

This clonotype was seen many times. The rearrangement links TRBV20-1 to TRBJ2-1, with D perhaps TRBD1 (5 bases). The V gene lost 5 bases and the J gene lost 7 bases, with 9 bases spanning the gap. CDR1 and CDR2 from the germline V gene are DFQATT and SNEGSKA (reference sequence). This CDR3 has 11 residues. This chain's CDR3 is CSADKGNEQFF. The CDR3 region has the DNA TGCAGTGCTGACAAGGGGAATGAGCAGTTCTTC.

The chain couples TRBV20-1 to TRBJ2-1; 7 nucleotides line up with TRBD2. Trimming removed 5 bases from V and 6 bases from J; junction bases left unmatched: 13. In germline, CDR1 is DFQATT, CDR2 SNEGSKA (reference sequence). The CDR3 is 15 amino acids. The chain's CDR3 is CSAFHLAAIGNEQFF. CDR3 in DNA: TGCAGTGCTTTCCACCTAGCGGCAATTGGCAATGAGCAGTTCTTC.

This clonotype was detected many times. The chain carries TRBV25-1 and TRBJ2-7, with 9 bases fitting TRBD1. V gave up 4 bases and J gave up 3 bases; unmatched junction bases: 4. CDR1 is MGHDK and CDR2 is SYGVNS in the germline V gene. The CDR3 is 14 residues long. The CDR3 coding sequence is TGTGCCAGCAGTGCCGGGACAGGGCTCTACGAGCAGTACTTC. Its protein is CASSAGTGLYEQYF.

The rearrangement uses TRBV10-1 and TRBJ2-5, with unresolved D. Deletions cut 8 bases from V and 2 bases from J, with 9 bases between. CDR1 and CDR2 from the germline V gene are WNHNN and SYGVQD (reference sequence). The CDR3 length is 12 residues. CDR3 region: CASFGQQETQYF. CDR3 coding DNA: TGCGCCAGCTTCGGGCAGCAAGAGACCCAGTACTTC.

This chain connects TRBV7-8 to TRBJ2-7, with 7 bases matching TRBD2. CDR3 size: 15 residues. Per the germline V gene, CDR1 is SGHVS and CDR2 is FQNEAQ. The trim removed 1 base at V and 3 bases at J, leaving 6 bases unmatched. CDR3 region: CASSLVGGSIYEQYF. The CDR3 DNA sequence: TGTGCCAGCAGCTTAGTCGGCGGGAGTATCTACGAGCAGTACTTC.

This chain connects TRBV4-2 to TRBJ1-2; no reliable D call. The CDR3 sequence is 14 residues long. Germline V gene data show CDR1 as LGHNA and CDR2 as YNFKEQ. Trimming took 0 bases from V and 4 from J, leaving 9 bases between them. The CDR3 sequence: CASSQDLQVYGYTF. In nucleotides, the CDR3 is TGTGCCAGCAGCCAAGATCTCCAGGTCTATGGCTACACCTTC.